This note documents a single T cell receptor beta chain sequence. Its antigen is still unknown. Within one base of it there is no much larger clone, and no base qualities were kept. Deep TCRbeta sequencing was performed with the immunoSEQ platform. In the authors' own workflow: Only productive rearrangements were exported from the immunoSEQ Analyzer for further analysis. T cell phenotypes were assigned to bulk TCRbeta clonotypes by matching the clonotypes to single-cell RNA+TCR-seq clones with the same TCRbeta sequence. Clone enrichment in tumor was calculated as tumor frequency divided by PBMC frequency from bulk TCR sequencing. TCRs were grouped by GLIPH into specificity groups, defined as clusters of distinct TCRs likely recognizing common antigens via shared CDR3 motifs. Sourced from immuneACCESS, this table was stored by TCRdb with only in-frame sequences that have V and J called. A share of the clones is absent; for the studies checked, an unresolved V gene accounts for under half, and the remainder has no known explanation. D and trimming were read from the DNA, whereas the V and J calls and clone size are those reported in that table. The sample table contains roughly 59,000 clones; only one count was recorded for over 75% of them. Under 15% of the sample goes to the ten largest clones.

This specimen's time point label, interpreted: before anti-PD-1 therapy. For bulk TCRbeta sequencing, genomic DNA was extracted from tumor biopsies or peripheral blood, and input amounts ranged from 616 ng to 6,004 ng. All patients had histologically proven advanced or metastatic basal or squamous cell carcinoma and were poor candidates for surgical resection. The basal cell carcinoma cohort was made up of around eleven patients, and bulk tumor TCR sequencing was performed for roughly 8 of these patients. These data originate in a study of T cells in tumors after PD-1 blockade (dated by TCRdb to about 2019). Broadly, across the study: Patients with prior checkpoint blockade, systemic immunosuppressant use, or recent radiotherapy or other anti-cancer therapy within 4 weeks were excluded. To compare clonotypes in blood and tumor, bulk TCR sequencing was done on 10 peripheral blood samples taken from 5 or 6 patients. RECIST version 1.1 was used to assess clinical response. Some patients also continued taking vismodegib 150 mg daily during anti-PD-1 treatment. On average, peripheral blood samples yielded under 40,000 unique clonotypes and around 110,000 TCR templates (range about 23,000-270,000). Using site-matched tumors from BCC or SCC patients sampled before and after anti-PD-1 therapy, the study carried out paired single-cell RNA and TCR sequencing. Patients received pembrolizumab 200 mg every 3 weeks or cemiplimab 350 mg every 2 weeks.

What the authors observed across the whole study: Where the novel T cell clones came from was not identified, and possible sources could include lymphoid organs or rare unexpanded clones inside the tumor or in the tumor periphery. Around 41% of tumor TCR clonotypes were found in blood, and some novel exhausted tumor clones appeared in pre-treatment blood, suggesting peripheral recruitment.

The sequencing used PBMCs, collected before anti-PD-1 treatment. The clonotype comes from a human donor with basal cell carcinoma.

The bases read TGTGCCACCAAAATAAGTAGACAGGGCACAGATACGCAGTATTTT. It translates as CATKISRQGTDTQYF. This chain is built from TRBV15 and TRBJ2-3; the D gene is possibly TRBD1, with 6 bases matching. From its cysteine to its phenylalanine, the CDR3 spans 15 amino acids. The kept DNA is CDR3 alone, 45 bases in frame from the first base. The germline V gene (reference sequence) supplies CDR1 LNHNV and CDR2 YYDKDF. V loses 7 bases, J loses 1 base, and the germline ends lie 15 bases apart.